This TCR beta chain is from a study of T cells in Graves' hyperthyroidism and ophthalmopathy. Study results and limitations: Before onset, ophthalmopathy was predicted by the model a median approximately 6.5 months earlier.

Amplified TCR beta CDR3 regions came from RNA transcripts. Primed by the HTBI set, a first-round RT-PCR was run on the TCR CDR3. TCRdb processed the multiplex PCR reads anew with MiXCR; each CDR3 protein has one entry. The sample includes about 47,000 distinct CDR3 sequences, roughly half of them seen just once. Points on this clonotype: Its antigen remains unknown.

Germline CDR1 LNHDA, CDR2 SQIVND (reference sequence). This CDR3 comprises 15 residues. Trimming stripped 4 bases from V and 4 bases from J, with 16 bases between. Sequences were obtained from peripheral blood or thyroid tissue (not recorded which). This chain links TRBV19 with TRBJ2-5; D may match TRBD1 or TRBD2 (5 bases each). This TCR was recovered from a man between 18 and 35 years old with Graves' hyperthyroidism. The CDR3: CASSTPGPPGETQYF. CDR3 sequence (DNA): TGTGCCAGTAGTACTCCGGGACCCCCAGGAGAGACCCAGTACTTC.